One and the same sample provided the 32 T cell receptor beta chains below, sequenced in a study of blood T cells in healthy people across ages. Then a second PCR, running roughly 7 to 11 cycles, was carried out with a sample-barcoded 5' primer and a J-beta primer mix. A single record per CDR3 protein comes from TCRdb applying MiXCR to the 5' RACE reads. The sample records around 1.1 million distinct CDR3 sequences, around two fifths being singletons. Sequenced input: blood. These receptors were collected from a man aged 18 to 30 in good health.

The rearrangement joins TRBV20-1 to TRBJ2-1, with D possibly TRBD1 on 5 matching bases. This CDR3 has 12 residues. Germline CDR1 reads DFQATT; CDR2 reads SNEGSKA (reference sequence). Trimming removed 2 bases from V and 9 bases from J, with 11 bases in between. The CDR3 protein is CSARSSTVEQFF. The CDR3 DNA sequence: TGCAGTGCTAGATCCTCGACAGTTGAGCAGTTCTTC.

The CDR3 nucleotides are TGTGCCAGCTCCCCGGGGTACAGCTACGAGCAGTACTTC. Translating gives CASSPGYSYEQYF. The chain carries TRBV27 and TRBJ2-7; D may be TRBD2 (5 bases). V lost 8 bases to trimming and J lost 3 bases, with 14 bases between them. CDR3 size: 13 residues. CDR1 and CDR2 (germline): MNHEY, SMNVEV (reference sequence).

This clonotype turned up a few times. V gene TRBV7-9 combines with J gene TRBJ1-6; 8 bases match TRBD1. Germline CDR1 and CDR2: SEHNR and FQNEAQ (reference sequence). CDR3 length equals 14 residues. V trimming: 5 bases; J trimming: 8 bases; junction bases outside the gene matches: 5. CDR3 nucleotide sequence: TGTGCCAGCAGCAGCCACAGGGGGGATTCACCCCTCCACTTT. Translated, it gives CASSSHRGDSPLHF.

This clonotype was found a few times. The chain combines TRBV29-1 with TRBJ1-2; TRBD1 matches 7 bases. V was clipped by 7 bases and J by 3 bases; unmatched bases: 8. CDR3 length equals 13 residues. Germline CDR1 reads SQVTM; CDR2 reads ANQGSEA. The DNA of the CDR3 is TGCAGCGGTGACAGGGCGCGACACTATGGCTACACCTTC. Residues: CSGDRARHYGYTF.

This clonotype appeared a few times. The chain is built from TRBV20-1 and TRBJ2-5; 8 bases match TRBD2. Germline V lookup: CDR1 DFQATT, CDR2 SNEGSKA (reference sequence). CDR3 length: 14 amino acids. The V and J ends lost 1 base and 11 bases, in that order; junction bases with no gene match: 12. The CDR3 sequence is CSARGLAGYNEQYF. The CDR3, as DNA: TGCAGTGCTAGAGGGCTAGCGGGCTACAATGAGCAGTACTTC.

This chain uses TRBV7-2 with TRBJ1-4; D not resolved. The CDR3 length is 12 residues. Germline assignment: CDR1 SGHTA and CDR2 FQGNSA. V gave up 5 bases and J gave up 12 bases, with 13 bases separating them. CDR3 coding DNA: TGTGCCAGCAGCCCCCAGGTCCATGAACTGTTTTTT. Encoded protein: CASSPQVHELFF. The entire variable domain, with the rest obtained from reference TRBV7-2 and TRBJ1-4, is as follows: GAGVSQSPSNKVTEKGKDVELRCDPISGHTALYWYRQSLGQGLEFLIYFQGNSAPDKSGLPSDRFSAERTGGSVSTLTIQRTQQEDSAVYLCASSPQVHELFFGSGTQLSVL.

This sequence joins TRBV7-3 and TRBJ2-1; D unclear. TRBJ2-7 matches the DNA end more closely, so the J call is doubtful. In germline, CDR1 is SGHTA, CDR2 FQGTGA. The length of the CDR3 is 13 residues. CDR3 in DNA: TGTGCCAGCAGCCCGACCCAGAACAATGAGCAGTACTTC. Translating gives CASSPTQNNEQYF.

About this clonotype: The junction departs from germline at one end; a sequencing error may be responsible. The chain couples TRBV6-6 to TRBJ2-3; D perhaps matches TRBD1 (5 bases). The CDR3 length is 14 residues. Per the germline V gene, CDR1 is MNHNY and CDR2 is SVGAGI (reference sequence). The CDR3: CASRGKQGTETQYF. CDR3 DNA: TGTGCCAGCAGGGGAAAGCAGGGCACAGAGACGCAGTATTTT.

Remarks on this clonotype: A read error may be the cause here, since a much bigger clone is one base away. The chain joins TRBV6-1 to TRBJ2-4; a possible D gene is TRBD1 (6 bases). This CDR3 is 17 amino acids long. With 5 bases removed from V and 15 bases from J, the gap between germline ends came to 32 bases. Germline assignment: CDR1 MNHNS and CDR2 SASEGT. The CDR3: CASSLLPSDRSTYERYF. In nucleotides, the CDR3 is TGTGCCAGCAGTCTCCTACCGTCCGACAGGAGTACCTACGAGCGGTACTTC.

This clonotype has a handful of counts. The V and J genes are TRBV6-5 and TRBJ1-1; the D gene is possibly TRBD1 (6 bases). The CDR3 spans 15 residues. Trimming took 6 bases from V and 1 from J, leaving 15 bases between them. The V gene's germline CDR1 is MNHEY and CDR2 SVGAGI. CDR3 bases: TGTGCCAGCAGCTCTCCGGGACAAGAGAACACTGAAGCTTTCTTT. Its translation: CASSSPGQENTEAFF.

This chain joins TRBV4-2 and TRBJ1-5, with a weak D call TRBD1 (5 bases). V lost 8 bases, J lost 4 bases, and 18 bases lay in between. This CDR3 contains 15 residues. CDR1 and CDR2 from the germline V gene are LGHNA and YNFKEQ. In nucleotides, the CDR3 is TGTGCCAGCGCCGTAGACAGTGGGGCAAATCAGCCCCAGCATTTT. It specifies CASAVDSGANQPQHF.

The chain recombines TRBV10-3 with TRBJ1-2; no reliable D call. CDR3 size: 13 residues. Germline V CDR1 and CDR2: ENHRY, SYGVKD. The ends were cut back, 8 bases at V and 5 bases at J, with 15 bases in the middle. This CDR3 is CAIREQRKYGYTF. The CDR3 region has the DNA TGTGCCATCCGGGAACAGAGAAAGTATGGCTACACCTTC.

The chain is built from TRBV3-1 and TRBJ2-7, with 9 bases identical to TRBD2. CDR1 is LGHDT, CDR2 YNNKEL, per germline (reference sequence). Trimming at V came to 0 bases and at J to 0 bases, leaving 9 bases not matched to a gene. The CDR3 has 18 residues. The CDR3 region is CASSQEALSGGPSYEQYF. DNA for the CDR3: TGTGCCAGCAGCCAAGAAGCCCTTAGCGGGGGACCCTCCTACGAGCAGTACTTC.

The CDR3 sequence is CASRLTPGLAGGPEQFF. The CDR3 bases are TGTGCCAGCAGACTCACTCCGGGACTAGCGGGGGGACCTGAGCAGTTCTTC. The chain combines TRBV6-2 or TRBV6-3 with TRBJ2-1; 15 bases are shared with TRBD2. The germline CDR1 and CDR2 sequences are MNHEY and SVGEGT. This CDR3 has 17 amino acids. With V trimmed by 6 bases and J by 9 bases, 12 bases remained unmatched.

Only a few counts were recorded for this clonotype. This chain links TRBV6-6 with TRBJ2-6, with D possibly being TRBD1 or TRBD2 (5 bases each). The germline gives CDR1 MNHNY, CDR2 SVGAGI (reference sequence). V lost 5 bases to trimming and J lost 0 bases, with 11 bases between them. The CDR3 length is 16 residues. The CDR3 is CASSVGPHSGANVLTF. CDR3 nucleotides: TGTGCCAGCAGTGTGGGACCCCACTCTGGGGCCAACGTCCTGACTTTC.

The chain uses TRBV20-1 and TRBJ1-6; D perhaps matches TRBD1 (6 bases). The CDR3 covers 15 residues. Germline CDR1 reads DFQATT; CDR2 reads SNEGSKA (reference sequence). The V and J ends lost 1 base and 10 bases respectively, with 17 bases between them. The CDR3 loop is CSARVGQNRESPLHF. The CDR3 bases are TGCAGTGCTAGAGTAGGACAGAATCGGGAGTCACCCCTCCACTTT.

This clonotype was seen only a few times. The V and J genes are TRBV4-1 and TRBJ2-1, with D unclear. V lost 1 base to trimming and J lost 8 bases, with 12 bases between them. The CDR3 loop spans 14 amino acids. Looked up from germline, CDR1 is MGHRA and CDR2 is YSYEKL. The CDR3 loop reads CASSQAQWGHEQFF. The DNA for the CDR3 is TGCGCCAGCAGCCAAGCCCAGTGGGGTCATGAGCAGTTCTTC.

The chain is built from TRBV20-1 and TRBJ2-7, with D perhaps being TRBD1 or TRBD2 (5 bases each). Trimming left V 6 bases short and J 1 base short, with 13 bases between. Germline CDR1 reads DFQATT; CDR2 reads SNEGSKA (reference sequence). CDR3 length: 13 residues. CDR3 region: CSAGTYVSYEQYF. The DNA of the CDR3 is TGCAGTGCCGGGACGTATGTGTCCTACGAGCAGTACTTC.

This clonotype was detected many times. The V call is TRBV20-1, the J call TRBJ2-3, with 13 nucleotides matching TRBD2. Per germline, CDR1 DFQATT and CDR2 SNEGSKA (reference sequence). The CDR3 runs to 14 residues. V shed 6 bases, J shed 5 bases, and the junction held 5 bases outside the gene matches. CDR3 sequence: CSASTSGGLDTQYF. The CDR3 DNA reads TGCAGTGCGTCGACTAGCGGGGGGCTAGATACGCAGTATTTT.

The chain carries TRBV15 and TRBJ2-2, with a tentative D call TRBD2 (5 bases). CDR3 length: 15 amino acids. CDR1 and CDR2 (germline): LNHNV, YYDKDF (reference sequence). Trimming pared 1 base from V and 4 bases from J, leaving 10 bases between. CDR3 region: CATSRARGSTGELFF. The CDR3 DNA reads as TGTGCCACCAGCAGAGCCCGGGGTTCCACCGGGGAGCTGTTTTTT. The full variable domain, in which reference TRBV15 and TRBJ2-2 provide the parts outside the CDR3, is DAMVIQNPRYQVTQFGKPVTLSCSQTLNHNVMYWYQQKSSQAPKLLFHYYDKDFNNEADTPDNFQSRRPNTSFCFLDIRSPGLGDTAMYLCATSRARGSTGELFFGEGSRLTVL.

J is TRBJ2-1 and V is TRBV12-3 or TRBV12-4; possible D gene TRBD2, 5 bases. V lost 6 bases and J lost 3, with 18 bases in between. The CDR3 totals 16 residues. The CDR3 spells CASRPTVGSLYNEQFF. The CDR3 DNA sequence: TGTGCCAGCAGGCCAACCGTGGGGAGTCTCTACAATGAGCAGTTCTTC.

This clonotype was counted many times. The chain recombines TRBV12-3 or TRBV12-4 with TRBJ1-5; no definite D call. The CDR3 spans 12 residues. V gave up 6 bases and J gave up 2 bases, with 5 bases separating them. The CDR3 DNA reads TGTGCCAGCAGGGATGGCAATCAGCCCCAGCATTTT. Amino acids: CASRDGNQPQHF.

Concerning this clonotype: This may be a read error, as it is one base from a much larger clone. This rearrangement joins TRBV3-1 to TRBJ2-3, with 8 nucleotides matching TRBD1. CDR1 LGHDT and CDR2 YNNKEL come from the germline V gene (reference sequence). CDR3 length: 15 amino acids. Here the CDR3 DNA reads TGTGTCAGCAGCACTCCCAGGGGGCTGGGGGATACGCAGTATTTT. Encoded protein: CVSSTPRGLGDTQYF.

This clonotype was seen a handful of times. CDR3 bases: TGCAGTGCTAGTAGGGTCCAGGACACTGAAGCTTTCTTT. Encoded protein: CSASRVQDTEAFF. This chain links TRBV20-1 with TRBJ1-1; D uncertain. This CDR3 has 13 amino acids. The V gene lost 3 bases and the J gene lost 3 bases, with 11 bases spanning the gap. Germline V gene data show CDR1 as DFQATT and CDR2 as SNEGSKA (reference sequence).

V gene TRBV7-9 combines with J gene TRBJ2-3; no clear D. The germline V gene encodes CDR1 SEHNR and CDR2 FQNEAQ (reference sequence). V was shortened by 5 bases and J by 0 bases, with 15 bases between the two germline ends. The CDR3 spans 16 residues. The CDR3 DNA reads TGTGCCAGCAGCCCCGGTCTCTACTCTAGCACAGATACGCAGTATTTT. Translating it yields CASSPGLYSSTDTQYF.

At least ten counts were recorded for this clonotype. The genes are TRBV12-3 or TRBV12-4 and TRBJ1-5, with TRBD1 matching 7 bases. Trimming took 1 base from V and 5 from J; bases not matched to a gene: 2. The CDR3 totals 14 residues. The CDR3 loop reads CASSLGQGYQPQHF. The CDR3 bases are TGTGCCAGCAGTTTAGGACAGGGCTATCAGCCCCAGCATTTT.

CDR3 coding DNA: TGTGCCAGCAGCCCTAGCCCCTTGGGGGATACGCAGTATTTT. It codes for CASSPSPLGDTQYF. The rearrangement uses TRBV7-3 and TRBJ2-3; TRBD2 might be the D (5 bases). V lost 5 bases and J lost 6, with 15 bases in between. Germline CDR1 and CDR2: SGHTA and FQGTGA. The length of the CDR3 is 14 residues.

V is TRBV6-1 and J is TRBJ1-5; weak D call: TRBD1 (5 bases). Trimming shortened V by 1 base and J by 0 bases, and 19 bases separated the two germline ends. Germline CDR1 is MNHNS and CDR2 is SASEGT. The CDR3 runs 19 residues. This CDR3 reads CASSEGLTASFYSNQPQHF. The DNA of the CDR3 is TGTGCCAGCAGTGAAGGTTTGACAGCGAGTTTTTATAGCAATCAGCCCCAGCATTTT.

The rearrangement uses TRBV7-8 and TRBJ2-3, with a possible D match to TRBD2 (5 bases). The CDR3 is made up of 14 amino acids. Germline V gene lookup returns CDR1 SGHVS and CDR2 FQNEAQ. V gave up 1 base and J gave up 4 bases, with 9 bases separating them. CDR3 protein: CASSLVRVADTQYF. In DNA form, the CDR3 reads TGTGCCAGCAGCTTAGTGCGGGTTGCAGATACGCAGTATTTT.

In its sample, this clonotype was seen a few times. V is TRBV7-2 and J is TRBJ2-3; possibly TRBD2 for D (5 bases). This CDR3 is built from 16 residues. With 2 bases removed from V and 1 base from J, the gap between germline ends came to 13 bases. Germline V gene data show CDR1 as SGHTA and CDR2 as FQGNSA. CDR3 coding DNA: TGTGCCAGCAGCTTAAGGCCGGGGAGACGCACAGATACGCAGTATTTT. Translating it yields CASSLRPGRRTDTQYF.

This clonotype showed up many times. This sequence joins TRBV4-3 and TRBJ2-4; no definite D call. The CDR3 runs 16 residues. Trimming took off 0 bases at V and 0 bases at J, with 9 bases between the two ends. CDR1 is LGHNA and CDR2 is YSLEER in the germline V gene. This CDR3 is CASSQDGHLAKNIQYF. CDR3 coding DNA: TGCGCCAGCAGCCAAGACGGCCATTTAGCCAAAAACATTCAGTACTTC.

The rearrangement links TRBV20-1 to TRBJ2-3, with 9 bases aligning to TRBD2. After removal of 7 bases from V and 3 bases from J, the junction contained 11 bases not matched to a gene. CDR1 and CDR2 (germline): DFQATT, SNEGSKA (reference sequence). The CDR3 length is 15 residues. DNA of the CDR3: TGCAGTGTTTTACGCGGGGGGGCCTTAACAGATACGCAGTATTTT. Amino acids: CSVLRGGALTDTQYF.